This is a list of T cell receptor beta chains from one sample in a study of T cell changes during pregnancy in multiple sclerosis. Assay: immunoSEQ multiplex PCR; the TCRdb copy retains only in-frame clones and omits some. The data contain roughly 48,000 clones, 80% to 95% of them singletons. This specimen was CD4+ T cells from peripheral blood mononuclear cells, taken in the third trimester of pregnancy. Receptors originate from a female donor with multiple sclerosis, enrolled in a pregnancy study. CDR3s include the opening cysteine and the closing phenylalanine or tryptophan. The D gene is left open where the match is weak. For some rows the clone size is stated as once, few or many, or as a class when expanded; others skip it.

J,size,V,D,CDR3,DNA
TRBJ2-1,.,TRBV5-1,TRBD2,CASSWAGRDDEQFF,TGCGCCAGCAGCTGGGCGGGGAGGGACGATGAGCAGTTCTTC
TRBJ2-3,.,TRBV7-2,.,CASSVQGTGPDTQYF,TGTGCCAGCAGCGTGCAGGGGACGGGGCCAGATACGCAGTATTTT
TRBJ2-3,.,TRBV6-6,TRBD1,CASSPPPDRGRYTQYF,TGTGCCAGCAGTCCCCCTCCGGACAGGGGTCGCTATACGCAGTATTTT
TRBJ1-2,.,TRBV19,.,CATTNPNRDGYTF,TGTGCCACCACCAACCCCAACAGGGATGGCTACACCTTC
TRBJ1-1,.,TRBV7-3,.,CASSLVGGTPGTEAFF,TGTGCCAGCAGCTTAGTCGGAGGGACCCCTGGCACTGAAGCTTTCTTT
TRBJ2-1,.,TRBV6-6,.,CASSSTGPGNEQFF,TGTGCCAGCAGTTCAACAGGACCAGGGAATGAGCAGTTCTTC
TRBJ1-2,once,TRBV30,TRBD1,CAWSAQGAYGYTF,TGTGCCTGGAGTGCTCAGGGGGCCTATGGCTACACCTTC
TRBJ2-1,.,TRBV18,.,CASSPGQGLYNEQFF,TGTGCCAGCTCACCAGGACAGGGACTATACAATGAGCAGTTCTTC
TRBJ1-1,.,TRBV19,TRBD1,CASSEQGASTEAFF,TGTGCCAGTAGTGAACAGGGGGCTAGCACTGAAGCTTTCTTT
TRBJ2-2,.,TRBV7-6,.,CASSFTRVGGELFF,TGTGCCAGCAGCTTTACACGGGTCGGCGGGGAGCTGTTTTTT
TRBJ2-3,.,TRBV7-3,TRBD2,CASSLLAGATDTQYF,TGTGCCAGCAGCTTGCTAGCGGGAGCCACAGATACGCAGTATTTT
TRBJ2-1,few,TRBV5-4,TRBD1,CASSLDRGTYNEQFF,TGTGCCAGCAGCTTGGACAGGGGTACCTACAATGAGCAGTTCTTC
TRBJ2-7,once,TRBV4-2,.,CASSQDERGLYEQYF,TGTGCCAGCAGCCAAGATGAACGGGGACTCTACGAGCAGTACTTC
TRBJ1-3,.,TRBV6-6,.,CASSNHRGSGNTIYF,TGTGCCAGCAGCAACCACCGGGGCTCTGGAAACACCATATATTTT
TRBJ2-3,.,TRBV9,.,CASSVGDFSTDTQYF,TGTGCCAGCAGCGTAGGAGACTTTAGCACAGATACGCAGTATTTT
TRBJ2-7,.,TRBV6-5,.,CASTRSAVQYF,TGTGCCAGCACCAGGTCCGCTGTGCAGTACTTC
TRBJ2-2,.,TRBV28,.,CASSLDLFTGELFF,TGTGCCAGCAGTTTGGACTTATTTACCGGGGAGCTGTTTTTT
TRBJ1-2,.,TRBV6-6,.,CASSYEQGGGYTF,TGTGCCAGCAGTTACGAACAGGGCGGCGGCTACACCTTC
TRBJ2-3,.,TRBV18,TRBD2,CASSPPSRGGPDTQYF,TGTGCCAGCTCACCACCGTCGCGGGGAGGGCCAGATACGCAGTATTTT
TRBJ2-3,.,TRBV4-2,.,CASSQEAFGTDTQYF,TGTGCCAGCAGCCAAGAGGCTTTCGGCACAGATACGCAGTATTTT
TRBJ1-6,.,TRBV2,.,CASTLEGTYNSPLHF,TGTGCCAGCACCCTTGAGGGTACCTATAATTCACCCCTCCACTTT
TRBJ1-4,.,TRBV5-4,TRBD1,CASSLDRGDEKLFF,TGTGCCAGCAGCTTGGACAGGGGAGATGAAAAACTGTTTTTT
TRBJ2-7,.,TRBV5-1,TRBD2,CASSHPRGTSGTSYEQYF,TGCGCCAGCAGCCATCCCCGGGGGACTAGCGGGACTTCCTACGAGCAGTACTTC
TRBJ1-2,.,TRBV10-3,TRBD1,CAITPGQGDYGYTF,TGTGCCATCACCCCGGGACAGGGTGACTATGGCTACACCTTC